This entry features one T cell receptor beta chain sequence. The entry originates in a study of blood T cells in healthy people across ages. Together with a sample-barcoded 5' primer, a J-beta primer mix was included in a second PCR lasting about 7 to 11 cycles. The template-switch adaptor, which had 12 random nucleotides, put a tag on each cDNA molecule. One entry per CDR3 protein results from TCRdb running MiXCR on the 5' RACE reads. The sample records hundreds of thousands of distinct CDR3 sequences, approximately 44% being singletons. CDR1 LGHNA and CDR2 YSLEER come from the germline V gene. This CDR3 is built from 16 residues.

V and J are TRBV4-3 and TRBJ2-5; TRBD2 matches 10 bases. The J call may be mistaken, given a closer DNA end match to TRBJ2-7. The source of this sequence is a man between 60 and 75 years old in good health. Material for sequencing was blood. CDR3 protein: CASSQDSGGYRYEQYF. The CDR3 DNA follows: TGCGCCAGCAGCCAGGATAGCGGGGGGTACAGATACGAGCAGTACTTC.